What follows is one T cell receptor beta chain and its context. Its antigen is currently not known. This sample stems from a study of T cells expressing NK-cell markers (dated by TCRdb to 2018 to 2021). Context from the whole study: In sorted CD3+CD56+NKG2C+, CD3+CD56+NKG2C- and CD3+CD56-NKG2C+ T-cell subsets from several donors, TCR beta-chain repertoires were profiled. Of the eight sequenced donors, seven were found to be HCMV-seropositive and one was found to be HCMV-seronegative. The libraries were sequenced on Illumina HiSeq 2000/2500, MiSeq or NextSeq, producing 2 x 150 bp reads. The eight sequenced donors were randomly selected healthy volunteers, three men and five women. What the research found in general, with its limitations: It remained unclear whether the expanded NKG2C-expressing T cell clones were specific for HCMV antigens. For more than 5 donors, the dominant CD3+CD56+NKG2C+ clonotypes were among the top 10 CD8+ clonotypes and accounted for about 1.0-7.5% of CD8+ T cells. Those dominant clonotypes were again the most abundant among CD3+CD56-NKG2C+ cells in a handful of donors, at about 25-65%.

To determine HCMV serostatus, a commercial ELISA kit was used to detect HCMV-specific IgG in serum. Peripheral blood mononuclear cells were isolated from blood by Ficoll density gradient centrifugation. The data were produced on an Illumina HiSeq 2000. TCR beta cDNA libraries were prepared using 5'RACE template switching, which introduced a universal primer site and unique molecular identifiers. cDNA synthesis was primed from the TCR beta constant segment and was followed by two successive PCR amplification steps. Turning to the authors' computational methods: MIGEC was used to demultiplex reads and group the reads by UMI, and MiTCR was used to assemble and quantify clonotypes. To remove erroneous sequences, TCR cDNA sequences were retained only when supported by two or more reads. The tcR package was used for downstream repertoire analysis, with clonotypes matched between fractions based on CDR3 nucleotide sequence plus V segment. VDJmatch was used to annotate antigen specificity against VDJdb, with one amino acid substitution in CDR3 allowed. TCRdb reprocessed the reads and assigns one entry to each CDR3 protein sequence, leaving out DNA. TCRdb's processing, not the authors' own work, is the source of the V and J calls. In this sample's table one finds 150,000 to 180,000 distinct CDR3 sequences. The ten biggest clones cover more than 35% of the sample.

The germline V gene encodes CDR1 SEHNR and CDR2 FQNEAQ (reference sequence). From the cysteine up to the phenylalanine, the CDR3 has a length of 15 residues. DNA is not recorded here. This clonotype was obtained from a woman between 50 and 59 years old in good health. Donor details come from another sample of the same person, matched by shared clones. The sequence links TRBV7-9 to TRBJ2-7; absent DNA, TCRdb's TRBD2 call cannot be checked. The sequencing input was blood T cells: a sorted CD56 or NKG2C T cell subset, CD4+ or CD8+ T cells, or bulk PBMC T cells (not recorded which). CDR3 loop: CASSIPGLAAGEQYF.